The next 15 T cell receptor beta chains were all read from a single sample in a study of T-cell reconstitution after alpha-beta-depleted transplantation in children. The TCRbeta library was prepared with unique molecular identifiers. TCRdb itself ran the PCR reads through MiXCR, one entry per CDR3 protein. The profile covers around 490,000 distinct CDR3 sequences, with 11% appearing a single time and approximately 15% taken by the ten largest. Specimen: PBMCs, mostly from graft donor cells, collected 180 days after TCRalphabeta/CD19-depleted stem cell transplant. The source of these receptors is a female patient between 2 and 15 years old who had a stem cell transplant for aplastic anemia, so the T cells may come from the graft donor.

This clonotype has a count of ten or more. This sequence joins TRBV5-1 and TRBJ2-2, with D possibly TRBD1 on 6 matching bases. The CDR3 covers 16 residues. The ends were cut back, 4 bases at V and 1 base at J, with 14 bases in the middle. Germline CDR1 reads SGHRS; CDR2 reads YFSETQ. CDR3 coding DNA: TGCGCCAGCAGCCGCTCCGGGACATTGAACACCGGGGAGCTGTTTTTT. It is translated as CASSRSGTLNTGELFF.

This chain connects TRBV5-1 to TRBJ2-7; D may be TRBD2 (6 bases). The CDR3 spans 14 residues. The V end lost 4 bases, the J end lost 2 bases, and 13 bases lay between the germline ends. Germline assignment: CDR1 SGHRS and CDR2 YFSETQ. The CDR3 DNA reads as TGCGCCAGCAGCCCCCCAGGGAGGACCTACGAGCAGTACGTC. Translated: CASSPPGRTYEQYV.

In this sample, this clonotype turned up once. The chain uses TRBV19 and TRBJ2-1; 14 nucleotides line up with TRBD2. The germline gives CDR1 LNHDA, CDR2 SQIVND (reference sequence). This CDR3 is built from 17 residues. V lost 6 bases to trimming and J lost 8 bases; unmatched junction nucleotides: 12. CDR3 bases: TGTGCCAGTAGGGTAGGGTCCGGGACTAGCGGGGGCGATGAGCAGTTCTTC. Translation: CASRVGSGTSGGDEQFF. Looking up the rest from reference TRBV19 and TRBJ2-1 gives the full variable domain: DGGITQSPKYLFRKEGQNVTLSCEQNLNHDAMYWYRQDPGQGLRLIYYSQIVNDFQKGDIAEGYSVSREKKESFPLTVTSAQKNPTAFYLCASRVGSGTSGGDEQFFGPGTRLTVL.

This clonotype was recorded a few times. This chain joins TRBV7-9 and TRBJ2-7, with TRBD1 identical over 10 bases. The germline V gene encodes CDR1 SEHNR and CDR2 FQNEAQ (reference sequence). The V and J ends lost 7 bases and 5 bases, in that order; junction bases with no gene match: 8. The CDR3 is 14 amino acids. The CDR3 region is CASKRPGQGHEQYF. The CDR3 region has the DNA TGTGCCAGCAAACGGCCGGGACAGGGGCACGAGCAGTACTTC.

This clonotype was observed a few times. The rearrangement joins TRBV29-1 to TRBJ2-7; the D gene is possibly TRBD1 (6 bases). The germline V and J ends were trimmed by 1 base and 2 bases, with 15 bases remaining between them. Germline V lookup: CDR1 SQVTM, CDR2 ANQGSEA. The CDR3 is 15 amino acids. The CDR3 sequence: CSVEGGSGDAYEQYF. The CDR3 bases are TGCAGCGTTGAAGGAGGCTCAGGGGATGCCTACGAGCAGTACTTC.

Only a few counts were recorded for this clonotype. This sequence joins TRBV7-8 and TRBJ2-3, with TRBD2 as a possible D gene (6 bases). Germline-derived CDR1 and CDR2 are SGHVS and FQNEAQ. Deletions cut 5 bases from V and 3 bases from J, with 18 bases between. The CDR3 sequence is 16 residues long. This CDR3 reads CASSRDWRALTDTQYF. CDR3 bases: TGTGCCAGCAGCCGTGATTGGAGGGCTCTGACAGATACGCAGTATTTT.

In this sample, this clonotype turned up a few times. The gene calls are TRBV12-3 or TRBV12-4 and TRBJ2-3, with TRBD1 identical over 8 bases. V dropped 3 bases and J dropped 5; count of bases not matched to a gene: 7. The CDR3 is 15 residues long. CDR3 residues: CASSFQDRAKDTQYF. The CDR3 coding sequence is TGTGCCAGCAGTTTTCAGGACAGGGCGAAAGATACGCAGTATTTT.

The rearrangement uses TRBV29-1 and TRBJ2-1; 8 bases map to TRBD2. Trimming took 1 base from V and 6 from J; bases not matched to a gene: 11. This CDR3 comprises 16 residues. The germline gives CDR1 SQVTM, CDR2 ANQGSEA. This CDR3 reads CSVEGHSGSWGNEQFF. In DNA, the CDR3 is TGCAGCGTTGAAGGGCACAGCGGGAGTTGGGGCAATGAGCAGTTCTTC.

V gene TRBV28 combines with J gene TRBJ2-3; no firm D call. The germline CDR1 and CDR2 sequences are MDHEN and SYDVKM. The length of the CDR3 is 15 residues. Deletions cut 4 bases from V and 1 base from J, with 12 bases between. The CDR3 DNA follows: TGTGCCAGCAGTTCCCCAGACTCCGGCACAGATACGCAGTATTTT. Translation: CASSSPDSGTDTQYF.

The rearrangement links TRBV28 to TRBJ2-3; tentatively, D is TRBD1 (6 bases). The CDR3 spans 16 residues. V lost 6 bases and J lost 6, with 22 bases in between. Germline V gene lookup returns CDR1 MDHEN and CDR2 SYDVKM. Here the CDR3 reads CASSPVGAPGSDTQYF. The CDR3 nucleotides read TGTGCCAGCAGCCCTGTGGGGGCCCCCGGCTCGGATACGCAGTATTTT.

This clonotype was recorded a few times. V is TRBV18 and J is TRBJ2-5; 7 nucleotides agree with TRBD1. The V gene's germline CDR1 is KGHSH and CDR2 LQKENI. The CDR3 is made up of 14 amino acids. Losses at the gene ends were 2 bases for V and 5 bases for J; bases not matched to a gene: 5. CDR3 DNA sequence: TGTGCCAGCTCACCAGGCCAGGGGGACGAGACCCAGTACTTC. Its translation is CASSPGQGDETQYF. Variable domain in full (rest from reference TRBV18 and TRBJ2-5): NAGVMQNPRHLVRRRGQEARLRCSPMKGHSHVYWYRQLPEEGLKFMVYLQKENIIDESGMPKERFSAEFPKEGPSILRIQQVVRGDSAAYFCASSPGQGDETQYFGPGTRLLVL.

This clonotype has at least ten counts. V gene TRBV20-1 combines with J gene TRBJ1-2; TRBD1 might be the D (5 bases). Germline values: CDR1 DFQATT, CDR2 SNEGSKA (reference sequence). Trimming took off 5 bases at V and 7 bases at J, with 11 bases between the two ends. The CDR3 sequence is 11 residues long. CDR3 DNA: TGCAGTGCTGTTTTGACAGCTGGCTACACCTTC. Its translation is CSAVLTAGYTF.

This chain joins TRBV27 and TRBJ1-1; D is perhaps TRBD1 (5 bases). This CDR3 has 14 residues. Germline lookup yields CDR1 MNHEY and CDR2 SMNVEV (reference sequence). V was trimmed by 4 bases and J by 2 bases, leaving 11 bases between them. In DNA, the CDR3 is TGTGCCAGCAGTTATCAGGGAGATAACACTGAAGCTTTCTTT. This gives the protein CASSYQGDNTEAFF.

This clonotype was detected a few times. The chain carries TRBV11-2 and TRBJ1-1, with D perhaps TRBD1 (6 bases). Germline lookup yields CDR1 SGHAT and CDR2 FQNNGV. The CDR3 runs 16 residues. Trimming removed 0 bases from V and 3 bases from J, with 14 bases in between. This CDR3 is CASSLESTGWDTEAFF. CDR3 in DNA: TGTGCCAGCAGCTTAGAAAGCACAGGGTGGGACACTGAAGCTTTCTTT.

This clonotype was observed at least ten times. The chain couples TRBV12-3 or TRBV12-4 to TRBJ1-2; perhaps TRBD1 as D (5 bases). There are 12 residues in the CDR3. Trimming took 6 bases from V and 4 from J, leaving 9 bases between them. The CDR3 spells CASRTGGYGYTF. The CDR3 bases are TGTGCCAGCAGAACTGGGGGCTATGGCTACACCTTC.